The 20 T cell receptor beta chains below come from one sample, sequenced in a study of technical replicates of blood from a handful of donors. This table comes from immunoSEQ multiplex PCR, and its TCRdb copy is limited to in-frame clones, with some not included. The table lists around 57,000 clones, less than 95% of them singletons. Sequenced input: T cells isolated from PBMCs. The receptors shown here come from a human donor in good health.

V usage is TRBV5-6 and J usage is TRBJ1-1; D remains unclear. V gave up 3 bases and J gave up 0 bases, with 15 bases separating them. CDR3 length: 16 amino acids. From germline, CDR1 is SGHDT and CDR2 YYEEEE. CDR3 nucleotides: TGTGCCAGCAGCTCAGCCCCAGGATACCTGAACACTGAAGCTTTCTTT. Translating gives CASSSAPGYLNTEAFF.

The chain has TRBV29-1 and TRBJ2-2; no definite D call. CDR1 SQVTM and CDR2 ANQGSEA come from the germline V gene. V lost 1 base, J lost 0 bases, and 6 bases lay in between. The CDR3 is 14 residues long. CDR3 in amino acids: CSVEGLANTGELFF. In nucleotides, the CDR3 is TGCAGCGTTGAAGGACTCGCGAACACCGGGGAGCTGTTTTTT.

The V and J genes are TRBV11-2 and TRBJ2-3, with D perhaps TRBD2 (6 bases). Between the trimmed V and J ends, which lost 5 bases and 4 bases, there was a span of 13 bases. CDR3 length equals 14 residues. CDR1 is SGHAT and CDR2 is FQNNGV in the germline V gene. This CDR3 reads CASSARLVSDTQYF. In DNA, the CDR3 is TGTGCCAGCAGCGCTCGACTAGTTTCAGATACGCAGTATTTT.

V usage is TRBV5-1 and J usage is TRBJ1-5; D not resolved. The CDR3 length is 14 residues. Germline V CDR1 and CDR2: SGHRS, YFSETQ. V gave up 2 bases and J gave up 3 bases, with 9 bases separating them. Written as DNA, the CDR3 is TGCGCCAGCAGCTTAGAGGGCCTCAATCAGCCCCAGCATTTT. Its translation: CASSLEGLNQPQHF.

This rearrangement joins TRBV5-1 to TRBJ2-1; perhaps TRBD2 as D (6 bases). The CDR3 has 15 amino acids. Germline values: CDR1 SGHRS, CDR2 YFSETQ. The V end lost 0 bases, the J end lost 1 base, and 8 bases lay between the germline ends. In nucleotides, the CDR3 is TGCGCCAGCAGCTTGGGGGACTTTTCCTACAATGAGCAGTTCTTC. Residues: CASSLGDFSYNEQFF.

This chain uses TRBV5-1 with TRBJ1-6; tentatively, D is TRBD1 (5 bases). This CDR3 spans 15 amino acids. Germline V CDR1 and CDR2: SGHRS, YFSETQ. V was trimmed by 0 bases and J by 9 bases, leaving 13 bases between them. The CDR3: CASSLATTDSSPLHF. In DNA, the CDR3 is TGCGCCAGCAGCTTGGCGACGACAGACAGTTCACCCCTCCACTTT.

This clone was recorded once. CDR3 amino acids: CASSLSQGAGNTIYF. The CDR3 coding sequence is TGTGCCAGCAGCTTATCTCAGGGCGCTGGAAACACCATATATTTT. The chain couples TRBV7-8 to TRBJ1-3; D possibly corresponds to TRBD1 (5 bases). The CDR3 loop spans 15 amino acids. The germline V gene has CDR1 SGHVS and CDR2 FQNEAQ. The germline V and J ends were trimmed by 2 bases and 2 bases, with 10 bases remaining between them.

V usage is TRBV18 and J usage is TRBJ2-1, with 7 bases lining up with TRBD2. Losses at the gene ends were 5 bases for V and 8 bases for J; bases not matched to a gene: 12. CDR1 and CDR2 from the germline V gene are KGHSH and LQKENI. There are 15 residues in the CDR3. DNA of the CDR3: TGTGCCAGCTCAACCGGGACTACCTTAAGGTATGAGCAGTTCTTC. Amino acids: CASSTGTTLRYEQFF.

This chain links TRBV28 with TRBJ2-2; TRBD1 might be the D (6 bases). Germline-derived CDR1 and CDR2 are MDHEN and SYDVKM. Trimming stripped 5 bases from V and 6 bases from J, with 13 bases between. CDR3 length: 14 residues. The CDR3 DNA reads as TGTGCCAGCAGTCCACTAACAGGGTCCGGGGAGCTGTTTTTT. Translating it yields CASSPLTGSGELFF.

The chain is built from TRBV10-3 and TRBJ1-1; D perhaps matches TRBD1 (6 bases). Per germline, CDR1 ENHRY and CDR2 SYGVKD. This CDR3 contains 13 residues. The V end was cut by 3 bases, the J end by 8 bases, with 13 bases between. The CDR3 nucleotides read TGTGCCATCAGTGATGCCCTCAGGGGAGAAGCTTTCTTT. It codes for CAISDALRGEAFF.

This clone was picked up a small number of times. V gene TRBV11-1 combines with J gene TRBJ1-6; tentatively, D is TRBD1 (6 bases). CDR3 length: 13 amino acids. Germline CDR1 SGHAT, CDR2 FQDESV (reference sequence). V gave up 5 bases and J gave up 12 bases, with 14 bases separating them. CDR3 in amino acids: CASSPHRDVPLHF. The CDR3 nucleotides are TGTGCCAGCAGCCCCCACAGGGACGTACCCCTCCACTTT.

CDR3 in amino acids: CASSRPGGTDTQYF. The CDR3 bases are TGTGCCAGCAGCCGTCCGGGAGGCACAGATACGCAGTATTTT. The genes are TRBV7-9 and TRBJ2-3; D might be TRBD2 (6 bases). V was pared by 5 bases and J by 1 base, with 10 bases between. The germline V gene encodes CDR1 SEHNR and CDR2 FQNEAQ (reference sequence). CDR3 length equals 14 residues.

This clone appeared a few times. Additional DNA sequences in this sample encode the identical CDR3. This chain links TRBV7-9 with TRBJ2-1; D might be TRBD2 (6 bases). Trimming removed 3 bases at V and 9 bases at J, with 6 bases between. The CDR3 consists of 11 residues. CDR1 SEHNR and CDR2 FQNEAQ come from the germline V gene (reference sequence). The CDR3 coding sequence is TGTGCCAGCAGCTTGGGAGGTGAGCAGTTCTTC. Protein product: CASSLGGEQFF.

The chain uses TRBV7-3 and TRBJ2-2; D not certain. This CDR3 contains 12 residues. Germline CDR1 and CDR2: SGHTA and FQGTGA. V lost 2 bases to trimming and J lost 7 bases, with 5 bases between them. The CDR3 is CASSLSGGELFF. The CDR3 nucleotides are TGTGCCAGCAGCTTATCAGGCGGGGAGCTGTTTTTT.

This rearrangement joins TRBV7-8 to TRBJ2-5; D not resolved. V lost 1 base, J lost 2 bases, and 5 bases lay in between. This CDR3 has 13 residues. Germline values: CDR1 SGHVS, CDR2 FQNEAQ. The CDR3 is CASSLVLQETQYF. CDR3 nucleotide sequence: TGTGCCAGCAGCTTAGTTTTACAAGAGACCCAGTACTTC.

The chain joins TRBV14 to TRBJ1-1; no clear D gene. The V gene's germline CDR1 is SGHDN and CDR2 FVKESK. This CDR3 contains 12 residues. This CDR3 reads CAEWVRGTEAFF. CDR3 nucleotides: TGTGCAGAATGGGTGAGAGGCACTGAAGCTTTCTTT.

V usage is TRBV7-8 and J usage is TRBJ1-2; D is perhaps TRBD1 (5 bases). Trimming shortened V by 2 bases and J by 3 bases, and 16 bases separated the two germline ends. The CDR3 loop spans 16 amino acids. The germline CDR1 and CDR2 sequences are SGHVS and FQNEAQ. The CDR3 spells CASSLLPAGIDYGYTF. The CDR3 region has the DNA TGTGCCAGCAGCTTATTACCGGCAGGGATCGACTATGGCTACACCTTC.

The chain employs TRBV11-2 and TRBJ2-7; D is possibly TRBD1 (5 bases). Germline values: CDR1 SGHAT, CDR2 FQNNGV. Between the trimmed V and J ends, which lost 5 bases and 4 bases, there was a span of 6 bases. CDR3 size: 11 residues. The CDR3 DNA reads as TGTGCCAGCAGCGGGGCGTACGAGCAGTACTTC. Residues: CASSGAYEQYF.

The rearrangement joins TRBV6-6 to TRBJ1-4; TRBD1 agrees at 7 bases. This CDR3 region has 15 residues. Germline CDR1 and CDR2: MNHNY and SVGAGI (reference sequence). After removal of 0 bases from V and 7 bases from J, the junction contained 5 bases not matched to a gene. The CDR3 loop reads CASSYSDRDGEKLFF. The CDR3 bases are TGTGCCAGCAGTTACTCTGACAGGGACGGTGAAAAACTGTTTTTT.

The chain recombines TRBV10-3 with TRBJ2-2; 8 bases match TRBD2. The CDR3 runs 15 residues. Germline values: CDR1 ENHRY, CDR2 SYGVKD. V shed 7 bases, J shed 0 bases, and the junction held 4 bases outside the gene matches. DNA for the CDR3: TGTGCCATCAAGGGTAGCGGGACGAACACCGGGGAGCTGTTTTTT. This encodes CAIKGSGTNTGELFF.